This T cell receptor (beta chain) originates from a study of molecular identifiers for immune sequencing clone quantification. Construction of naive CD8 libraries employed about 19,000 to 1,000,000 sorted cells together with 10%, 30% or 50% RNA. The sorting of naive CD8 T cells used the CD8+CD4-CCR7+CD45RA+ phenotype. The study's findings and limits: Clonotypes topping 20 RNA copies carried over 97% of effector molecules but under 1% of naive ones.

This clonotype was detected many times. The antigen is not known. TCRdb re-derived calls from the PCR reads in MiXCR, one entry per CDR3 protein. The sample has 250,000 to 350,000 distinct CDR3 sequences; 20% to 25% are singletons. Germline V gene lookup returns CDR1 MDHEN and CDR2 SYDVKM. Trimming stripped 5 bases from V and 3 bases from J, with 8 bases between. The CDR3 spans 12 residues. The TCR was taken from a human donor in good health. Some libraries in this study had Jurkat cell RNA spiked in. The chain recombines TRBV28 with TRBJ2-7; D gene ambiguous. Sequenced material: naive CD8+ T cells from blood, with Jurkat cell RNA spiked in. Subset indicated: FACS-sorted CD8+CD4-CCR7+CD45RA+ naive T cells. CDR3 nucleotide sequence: TGTGCCAGCAGTACCGCCGGCTACGAGCAGTACTTC. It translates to CASSTAGYEQYF.